This T cell receptor (beta chain) comes out of a study of blood T cell repertoires in COVID-19. Study as a whole: Sources were T cells, B-cell-depleted T cells, or PBMCs; the material itself was cDNA or gDNA.

Original processing notes: Estimation of nucleated cell counts was performed using reference gene primer amplification. Data came from immunoSEQ multiplex PCR; TCRdb stores just in-frame clones and leaves some out. For V, J and clone size, that table is used; D and trimming come from the DNA. The sample yields around 270,000 clones, about 89% seen once. V gave up 6 bases and J gave up 2 bases, with 19 bases separating them. The CDR3 sequence is 16 residues long. Germline CDR1 reads KGHSH; CDR2 reads LQKENI. The sequence derives from a woman aged 45-65 years with acute or convalescent COVID-19. The chain links TRBV18 to TRBJ2-5; possible D gene TRBD1, 5 bases. The sample consisted of peripheral blood. CDR3: CASSLRQSSSQETQYF. The CDR3 bases are TGTGCCAGCTCCCTCAGACAGAGCTCTTCACAAGAGACCCAGTACTTC. The complete variable domain, with remaining parts taken from reference TRBV18 and TRBJ2-5, reads NAGVMQNPRHLVRRRGQEARLRCSPMKGHSHVYWYRQLPEEGLKFMVYLQKENIIDESGMPKERFSAEFPKEGPSILRIQQVVRGDSAAYFCASSLRQSSSQETQYFGPGTRLLVL.